These T cell receptor beta chains were read from a single sample in a study of T-cell reconstitution after alpha-beta-depleted transplantation in children. TCRdb reanalysed the PCR reads using MiXCR and keeps one entry per CDR3 protein. The top ten clones hold approximately 5% of a sample with approximately 800,000 distinct CDR3 sequences, 16% of them seen once. This specimen was PBMCs, mostly from graft donor cells, taken 360 days after TCRalphabeta/CD19-depleted stem cell transplant. All receptors derive from a male patient under 18 who had a stem cell transplant for acute lymphoblastic leukemia, so the T cells may come from the graft donor. CDR3s include the opening cysteine and the closing phenylalanine or tryptophan. D genes are given only for firm matches. Size is stated for part of the rows, as once, few or many counts, or as a class when the clone is expanded.

D,J,V,size,CDR3,DNA
-,TRBJ2-7,TRBV12-3/TRBV12-4,-,CASSLDRERAFEQYF,TGTGCCAGCAGCTTGGACCGGGAGCGAGCATTTGAGCAGTACTTC
-,TRBJ2-2,TRBV3-1,-,CASSPPLALYTGELFF,TGTGCCAGCAGCCCCCCTTTAGCGCTGTACACCGGGGAGCTGTTTTTT
-,TRBJ1-1,TRBV5-1,-,CASSRGLPEGEAFF,TGCGCCAGCAGCCGGGGACTGCCGGAGGGTGAAGCTTTCTTT
-,TRBJ2-3,TRBV5-1,few,CASSLGQALDTDTQYF,TGCGCCAGCAGCTTGGGGCAGGCTCTAGACACAGATACGCAGTATTTT
-,TRBJ2-7,TRBV18,-,CASSSLGTHHYEQYF,TGTGCCAGCTCAAGTCTCGGGACACATCACTACGAGCAGTACTTC
-,TRBJ2-6,TRBV29-1,few,CSVEVGSGANVLTF,TGCAGCGTTGAGGTGGGCTCTGGGGCCAACGTCCTGACTTTC
-,TRBJ2-3,TRBV25-1,-,CASSDTLAGGPDTQYF,TGTGCCAGCAGTGATACACTAGCCGGAGGGCCAGATACGCAGTATTTT
-,TRBJ1-6,TRBV9,few,CASSPTLRVSYNSPLHF,TGTGCCAGCAGCCCCACCCTTCGGGTCTCCTATAATTCACCCCTCCACTTT
TRBD2,TRBJ2-1,TRBV29-1,-,CSGGGRGYNEQFF,TGCAGTGGTGGCGGGAGAGGTTACAATGAGCAGTTCTTC
-,TRBJ2-7,TRBV2,-,CATNRRLEVDEQYF,TGTGCCACCAATCGCAGGCTAGAGGTAGACGAGCAGTACTTC
-,TRBJ1-2,TRBV20-1,-,CSAERRDLANYGYTF,TGCAGTGCTGAACGTCGGGATTTAGCTAACTATGGCTACACCTTC